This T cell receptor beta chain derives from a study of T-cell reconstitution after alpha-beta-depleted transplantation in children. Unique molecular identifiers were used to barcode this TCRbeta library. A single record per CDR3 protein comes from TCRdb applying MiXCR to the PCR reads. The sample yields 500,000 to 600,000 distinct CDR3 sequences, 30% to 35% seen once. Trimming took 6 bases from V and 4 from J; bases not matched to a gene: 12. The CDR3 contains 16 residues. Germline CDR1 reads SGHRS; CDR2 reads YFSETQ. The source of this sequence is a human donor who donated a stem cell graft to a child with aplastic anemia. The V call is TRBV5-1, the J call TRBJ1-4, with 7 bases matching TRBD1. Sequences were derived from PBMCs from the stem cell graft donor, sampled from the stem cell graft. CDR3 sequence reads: CASTTWTGKINEKLFF. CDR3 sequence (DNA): TGCGCCAGCACCACCTGGACAGGCAAAATTAATGAAAAACTGTTTTTT.